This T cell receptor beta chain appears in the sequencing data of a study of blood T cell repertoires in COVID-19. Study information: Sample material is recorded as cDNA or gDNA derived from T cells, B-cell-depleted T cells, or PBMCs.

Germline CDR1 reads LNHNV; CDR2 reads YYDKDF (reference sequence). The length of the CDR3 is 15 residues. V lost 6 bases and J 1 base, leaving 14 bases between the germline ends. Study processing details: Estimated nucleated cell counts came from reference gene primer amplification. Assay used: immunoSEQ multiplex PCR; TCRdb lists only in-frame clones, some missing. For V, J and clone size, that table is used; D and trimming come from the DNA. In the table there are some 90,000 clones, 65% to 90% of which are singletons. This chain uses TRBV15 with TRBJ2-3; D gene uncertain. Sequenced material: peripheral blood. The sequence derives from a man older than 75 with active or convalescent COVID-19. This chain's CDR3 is CATRATAGGTDTQYF. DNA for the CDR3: TGTGCCACCAGGGCGACTGCCGGCGGCACAGATACGCAGTATTTT.